The source of this T cell receptor beta chain is a study of cytomegalovirus exposure and HLA in healthy donors. Study-wide background: In a previous analysis, 95 million to 130 million unique TCR beta sequences were found from 150 million to 200 million T cells.

General study results and limits: In vitro confirmation showed a few CMV-associated chains to be CMV antigen specific.

CDR1 and CDR2 from the germline V gene are MNHEY and SMNVEV (reference sequence). Trimming cost V 3 bases and J 3 bases, with 12 bases left between them. CDR3 length: 14 amino acids. The PCR had 60 Vbeta and 13 Jbeta primers. Here immunoSEQ multiplex PCR was the method, and the copy in TCRdb shows in-frame clones only, minus some. The top ten clones hold approximately 1.5% of a sample with about 200,000 clones, around 83% of them seen once. Comments on this clone: No antigen is known for it.

At the time of sampling, donors were nominally healthy, though unrecorded immune exposures were likely. The sequence derives from a girl aged 5-17 years in good health and CMV-seronegative. The chain carries TRBV27 and TRBJ2-7, with D uncertain. The sample consisted of PBMCs. The CDR3, as DNA: TGTGCCAGCAGTTTTTCCGCGGATGGCTACGAGCAGTACTTC. The encoded protein is CASSFSADGYEQYF.